Below are 5 T cell receptor beta chains sequenced from a single sample in a study of response to subunit inactivated influenza vaccine. TCRdb re-called the RT-PCR reads through MiXCR, storing one row per CDR3 protein. The sample includes 450,000 to 550,000 distinct CDR3 sequences, about 25% seen only once; the top ten take 1.5% to 2%. Sequenced material: CD4+ T cells sorted from PBMCs, taken roughly 5 days after vaccination. The receptors derive from a man aged 45 to 65 who received an inactivated influenza vaccine.

The V call is TRBV12-3 or TRBV12-4, the J call TRBJ2-7; 7 bases map to TRBD2. This CDR3 has 15 residues. V shed 5 bases and J 4 bases; nucleotides not matched to a gene: 11. CDR3 sequence reads: CASSNSGRAGYEQYF. CDR3 DNA: TGTGCCAGCAGTAATAGTGGGAGGGCCGGGTACGAGCAGTACTTC.

The gene calls are TRBV20-1 and TRBJ1-5; TRBD1 matches at 9 bases. The CDR3 loop spans 14 amino acids. From germline, CDR1 is DFQATT and CDR2 SNEGSKA (reference sequence). V gave up 5 bases and J gave up 3 bases; unmatched junction bases: 5. CDR3 sequence reads: CSAERDRDNQPQHF. The CDR3 DNA is TGCAGTGCTGAGAGGGACAGGGACAATCAGCCCCAGCATTTT.

The chain links TRBV6-5 to TRBJ1-5; 8 bases line up with TRBD1. The CDR3 is 15 amino acids. J gave up 6 bases and V 4 bases, and 8 bases lay outside the gene matches. The germline V gene has CDR1 MNHEY and CDR2 SVGAGI. DNA for the CDR3: TGTGCCAGCAGTTCCGGACAGGGTGGAAGTCAGCCCCAGCATTTT. Its translation: CASSSGQGGSQPQHF.

This clonotype turned up a few times. The rearrangement links TRBV20-1 to TRBJ2-2; TRBD2 matches 8 bases. J gave up 2 bases and V 3 bases, and 8 bases lay outside the gene matches. The CDR3 sequence is 16 residues long. The germline CDR1 and CDR2 sequences are DFQATT and SNEGSKA (reference sequence). In DNA, the CDR3 is TGCAGTGCTAGTGGCGGGGGACTAGAAAACACCGGGGAGCTGTTTTTT. Protein sequence: CSASGGGLENTGELFF.

The V and J genes are TRBV19 and TRBJ1-2; no clear D gene. Germline V gene data show CDR1 as LNHDA and CDR2 as SQIVND (reference sequence). The germline V and J ends were trimmed by 7 bases and 2 bases, with 14 bases remaining between them. The CDR3 is made up of 14 amino acids. The CDR3 loop reads CASNPLGLNYGYTF. The DNA of the CDR3 is TGTGCCAGTAACCCTCTAGGCCTCAACTATGGCTACACCTTC.